This T cell receptor (beta chain) is drawn from a study of tumor and adjacent non-tumor tissue in lung cancer. A modified ARM-PCR protocol with three rounds of nested PCR amplified TCRbeta. TCRdb fed the multiplex PCR reads into MiXCR, producing one record per CDR3 protein. The sample has about 68,000 distinct CDR3 sequences, around 60% seen once. Germline loops: CDR1 DFQATT, CDR2 SNEGSKA (reference sequence). The CDR3 covers 15 residues. V shed 0 bases and J shed 6 bases, with 16 bases lying between them. The template was RNA from unsorted bulk tissue. The sequence came from a man in his forties or fifties with non-small cell lung cancer. Material for sequencing was lung tumor tissue. The chain couples TRBV20-1 to TRBJ2-3; D is possibly TRBD1 or TRBD2 (5 bases each). Here the CDR3 reads CSARDPRDPRDTQYF. The DNA for the CDR3 is TGCAGTGCTAGAGATCCCAGGGACCCACGGGATACGCAGTATTTT.